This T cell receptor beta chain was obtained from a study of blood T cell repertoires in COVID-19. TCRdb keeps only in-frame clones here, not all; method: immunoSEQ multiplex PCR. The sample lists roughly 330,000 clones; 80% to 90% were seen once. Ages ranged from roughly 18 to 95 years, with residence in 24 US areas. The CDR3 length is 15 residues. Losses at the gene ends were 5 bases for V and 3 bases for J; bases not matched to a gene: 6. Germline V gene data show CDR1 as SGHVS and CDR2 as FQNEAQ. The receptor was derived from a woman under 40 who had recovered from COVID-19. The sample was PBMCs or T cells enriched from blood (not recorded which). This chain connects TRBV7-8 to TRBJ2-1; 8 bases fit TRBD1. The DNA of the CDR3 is TGTGCCAGCAGCCCGCGGGACAGGTACTACAATGAGCAGTTCTTC. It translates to CASSPRDRYYNEQFF.